This T cell receptor (beta chain) was found in a study of cytomegalovirus exposure and HLA in healthy donors. About the research overall: A later analysis reported the same platform for the 100 to 150 validation repertoires and the approximately 720 first-cohort repertoires.

Study results and caveats: In vitro data verified a few CMV-associated chains as specific for CMV antigens. Reportedly, diagnosis of cytomegalovirus status by the classifier showed high specificity and sensitivity.

Profiled with immunoSEQ multiplex PCR; TCRdb holds only in-frame clones, not every one. Of fewer than 90,000 clones listed, nearly 95% are singletons. To note about this clone: The antigen remains undetermined.

The study drew the donors from its approximately 120-subject validation cohort, separate from the roughly 700-subject first cohort. This CDR3 is 15 amino acids long. In germline, CDR1 is SNHLY, CDR2 FYNNEI. V lost 3 bases and J 3 bases, leaving 9 bases between the germline ends. Sequenced input: PBMCs. This chain joins TRBV2 and TRBJ2-6, with TRBD1 as a possible D gene (6 bases). This TCR derives from a woman aged 18-29 years in good health and CMV-seronegative. For the CDR3, the DNA is TGTGCCAGCAGTGACCCAGGGGTTGGGGCCAACGTCCTGACTTTC. As protein: CASSDPGVGANVLTF. Looking up the rest from reference TRBV2 and TRBJ2-6 gives the full variable domain: EPEVTQTPSHQVTQMGQEVILRCVPISNHLYFYWYRQILGQKVEFLVSFYNNEISEKSEIFDDQFSVERPDGSNFTLKIRSTKLEDSAMYFCASSDPGVGANVLTFGAGSRLTVL.